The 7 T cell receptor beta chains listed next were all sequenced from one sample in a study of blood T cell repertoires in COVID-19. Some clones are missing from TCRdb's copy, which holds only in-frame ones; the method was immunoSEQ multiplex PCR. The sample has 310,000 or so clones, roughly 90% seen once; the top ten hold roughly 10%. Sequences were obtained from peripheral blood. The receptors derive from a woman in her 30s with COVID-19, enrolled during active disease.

DNA of the CDR3: TGCGCCAGCAGCCAAGTCTCGCCAGGCCATGAGCAGTTCTTC. Translated, it gives CASSQVSPGHEQFF. The V gene is TRBV4-3, the J gene TRBJ2-1; D is unresolved. The CDR3 contains 14 residues. Germline CDR1 LGHNA, CDR2 YSLEER. With 1 base removed from V and 8 bases from J, the gap between germline ends came to 12 bases.

CDR3 in amino acids: CASSLEQGYEQYF. The CDR3 region has the DNA TGTGCCAGCAGTTTAGAACAGGGCTACGAGCAGTACTTC. V gene TRBV27 combines with J gene TRBJ2-7; D perhaps matches TRBD1 (6 bases). This CDR3 has 13 residues. Deletions cut 2 bases from V and 3 bases from J, with 8 bases between. CDR1 is MNHEY, CDR2 SMNVEV, per germline (reference sequence).

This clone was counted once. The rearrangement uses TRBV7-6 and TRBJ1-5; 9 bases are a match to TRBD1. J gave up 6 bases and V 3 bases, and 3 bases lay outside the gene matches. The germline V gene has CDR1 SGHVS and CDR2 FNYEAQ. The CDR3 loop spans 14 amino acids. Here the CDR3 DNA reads TGTGCCAGCAGCTTGGGACAGGGAGGTCAGCCCCAGCATTTT. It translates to CASSLGQGGQPQHF. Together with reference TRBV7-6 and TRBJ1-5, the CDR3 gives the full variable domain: GAGVSQSPRYKVTKRGQDVALRCDPISGHVSLYWYRQALGQGPEFLTYFNYEAQQDKSGLPNDRFSAERPEGSISTLTIQRTEQRDSAMYRCASSLGQGGQPQHFGDGTRLSIL.

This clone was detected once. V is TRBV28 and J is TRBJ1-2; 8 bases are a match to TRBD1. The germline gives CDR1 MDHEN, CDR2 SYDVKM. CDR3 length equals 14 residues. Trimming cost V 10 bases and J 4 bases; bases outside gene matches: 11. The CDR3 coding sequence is TGTGCCACGGGACAGGACCCTGTTGGCTATGGCTACACCTTC. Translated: CATGQDPVGYGYTF.

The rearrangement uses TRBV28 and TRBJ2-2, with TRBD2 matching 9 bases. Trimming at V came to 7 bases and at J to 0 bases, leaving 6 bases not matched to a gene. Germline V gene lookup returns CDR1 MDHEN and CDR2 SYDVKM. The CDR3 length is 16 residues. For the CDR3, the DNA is TGTGCCAGCATGGAAATAGCGGGGGCGAACACCGGGGAGCTGTTTTTT. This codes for CASMEIAGANTGELFF.

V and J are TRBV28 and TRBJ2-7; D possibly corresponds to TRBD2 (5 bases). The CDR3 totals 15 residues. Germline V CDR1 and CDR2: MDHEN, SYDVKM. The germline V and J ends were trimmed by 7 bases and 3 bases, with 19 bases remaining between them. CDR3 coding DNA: TGTGCCAGCACTGACTATCGGCACGAGGGCTACGAGCAGTACTTC. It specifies CASTDYRHEGYEQYF.

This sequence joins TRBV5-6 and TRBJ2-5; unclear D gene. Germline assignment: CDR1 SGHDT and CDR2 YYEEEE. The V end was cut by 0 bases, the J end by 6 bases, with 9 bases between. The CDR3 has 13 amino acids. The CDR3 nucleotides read TGTGCCAGCAGCTTGGTTATAGCCCAGACCCAGTACTTC. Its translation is CASSLVIAQTQYF.